This T cell receptor (beta chain) was profiled in a study of cytomegalovirus exposure and HLA in healthy donors. PCR used 60 Vbeta primers and 13 Jbeta primers. As handled by the study authors: Later work found around 80 million unique TCR beta chains, with approximately 12 million shared. Clones were read by immunoSEQ multiplex PCR, and TCRdb kept only the in-frame ones, dropping some. The DNA gave D and trimming, while V, J and clone size come from that table. The sample records some 96,000 clones, around 60% being singletons. The germline gives CDR1 SGDLS, CDR2 YYNGEE. V was pared by 0 bases and J by 3 bases, with 4 bases of the junction left unmatched. The CDR3 has 15 residues. This clone was seen a handful of times. Its antigen remains unknown. Study results and limitations: Fewer N-insertions than the approximately 610-donor mean were reportedly shown by an Asian-associated ancestry cluster in a later analysis. Altogether, around 160 TCR beta chains were recorded as cytomegalovirus-associated. In a later analysis, TCR association rates varied by HLA locus: DRB1 most, HLA-C fewest.

The sample consisted of PBMCs. This TCR was recovered from a man in his sixties in good health and CMV-seronegative. J is TRBJ2-7 and V is TRBV9; 9 nucleotides line up with TRBD2. CDR3 protein: CASSVAASGDYEQYF. In DNA, the CDR3 is TGTGCCAGCAGCGTAGCGGCTAGCGGGGACTACGAGCAGTACTTC.